Here is one TCR beta chain with its context. What it binds is unknown. The data were taken from a study of OX40 agonist ivuxolimab in advanced cancers. Turning to the study itself: Participants averaged roughly 60 years of age (range about 23 to 80) and were over 75% male. Under the entry rules, prior anti-PD-1, anti-PD-L1 or anti-CTLA-4 therapy was allowed, and around 40% had some.

The germline gives CDR1 SGHRS, CDR2 YFSETQ. V lost 3 bases and J lost 2, with 8 bases in between. This CDR3 spans 13 amino acids. Patients were excluded for autoimmune disease history or systemic immunosuppression. Whole-study results and caveats: Fewer expanded clones were found on average in CD4+ than in CD8+ T cells.

This table comes from immunoSEQ multiplex PCR, and its TCRdb copy is limited to in-frame clones, with some not included. The sample yields approximately 87,000 clones, around 91% seen once. This specimen was CD4+ or CD8+ T cells sorted from blood, taken in a trial of the OX40 agonist ivuxolimab. The chain joins TRBV5-1 to TRBJ2-5; either TRBD1 or TRBD2 may fit D (5 bases each). The clonotype originates from an adult with an advanced solid tumor such as melanoma, head and neck, liver or kidney cancer. The CDR3 is CASSSGTQETQYF. The CDR3 DNA is TGCGCCAGCAGCTCCGGGACGCAAGAGACCCAGTACTTC. Filled out from reference TRBV5-1 and TRBJ2-5, the complete variable domain reads KAGVTQTPRYLIKTRGQQVTLSCSPISGHRSVSWYQQTPGQGLQFLFEYFSETQRNKGNFPGRFSGRQFSNSRSEMNVSTLELGDSALYLCASSSGTQETQYFGPGTRLLVL.